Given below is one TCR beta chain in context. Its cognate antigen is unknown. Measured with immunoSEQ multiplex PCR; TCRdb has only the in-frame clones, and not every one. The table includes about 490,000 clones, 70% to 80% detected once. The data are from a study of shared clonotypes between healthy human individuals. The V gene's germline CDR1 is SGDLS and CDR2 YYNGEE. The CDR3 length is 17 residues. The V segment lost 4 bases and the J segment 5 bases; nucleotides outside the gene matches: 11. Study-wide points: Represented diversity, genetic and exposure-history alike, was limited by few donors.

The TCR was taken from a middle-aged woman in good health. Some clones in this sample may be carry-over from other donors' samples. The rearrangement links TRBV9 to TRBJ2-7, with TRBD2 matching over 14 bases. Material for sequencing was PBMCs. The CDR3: CASSPLGTSGSINEQYF. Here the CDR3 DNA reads TGTGCCAGCAGCCCGCTGGGGACTAGCGGGAGCATCAACGAGCAGTACTTC.